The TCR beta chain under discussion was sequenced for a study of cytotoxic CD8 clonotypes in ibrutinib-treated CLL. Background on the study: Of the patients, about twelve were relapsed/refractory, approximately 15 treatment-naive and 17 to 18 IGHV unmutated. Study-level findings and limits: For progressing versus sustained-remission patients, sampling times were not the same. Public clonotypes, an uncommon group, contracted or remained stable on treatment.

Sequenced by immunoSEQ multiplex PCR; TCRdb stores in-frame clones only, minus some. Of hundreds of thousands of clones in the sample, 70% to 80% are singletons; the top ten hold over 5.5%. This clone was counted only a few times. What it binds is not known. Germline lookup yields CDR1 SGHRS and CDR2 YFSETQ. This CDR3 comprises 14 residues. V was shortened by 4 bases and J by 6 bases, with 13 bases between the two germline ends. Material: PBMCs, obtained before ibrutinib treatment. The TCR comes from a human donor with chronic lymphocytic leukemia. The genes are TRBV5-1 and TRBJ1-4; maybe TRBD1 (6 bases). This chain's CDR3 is CASSLQGSDEKLFF. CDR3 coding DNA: TGCGCCAGCAGCCTACAGGGTAGTGATGAAAAACTGTTTTTT. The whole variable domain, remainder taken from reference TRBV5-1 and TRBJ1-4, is KAGVTQTPRYLIKTRGQQVTLSCSPISGHRSVSWYQQTPGQGLQFLFEYFSETQRNKGNFPGRFSGRQFSNSRSEMNVSTLELGDSALYLCASSLQGSDEKLFFGSGTQLSVL.